Listed here is a single T cell receptor beta chain. Its antigen is as yet unknown. This specimen comes from a study of radiotherapy plus CTLA-4 blockade in lung cancer. Study summary: Objective response was observed in more than 15% of patients, and disease control in less than 35%.

In germline, CDR1 is SQVTM, CDR2 ANQGSEA. V was pared by 7 bases and J by 6 bases, with 9 bases between. The CDR3 has 11 amino acids. Patients had chemo-refractory metastatic non-small-cell lung cancer and received focal radiation plus CTLA-4 blockade that used ipilimumab. Sequenced by immunoSEQ multiplex PCR; TCRdb stores in-frame clones only, minus some. Of approximately 110,000 clones in the sample, roughly 77% were seen once. Study outcomes and limitations: Reports state that early shifts in blood T cell clones, with interferon-beta, best predicted response. Tumor-derived TCR clones expanded in blood after radiotherapy plus ipilimumab.

The TCR sequence derives from a human donor with non-small cell lung cancer that progressed on radiotherapy plus ipilimumab. Some clones in this sample may be carry-over from other donors' samples. The material was peripheral blood, obtained from a patient treated with radiotherapy plus ipilimumab. The V and J genes are TRBV29-1 and TRBJ2-2; D may be TRBD1 (6 bases). The CDR3: CSGNRAGELFF. DNA for the CDR3: TGCAGCGGAAACAGGGCCGGGGAGCTGTTTTTT.